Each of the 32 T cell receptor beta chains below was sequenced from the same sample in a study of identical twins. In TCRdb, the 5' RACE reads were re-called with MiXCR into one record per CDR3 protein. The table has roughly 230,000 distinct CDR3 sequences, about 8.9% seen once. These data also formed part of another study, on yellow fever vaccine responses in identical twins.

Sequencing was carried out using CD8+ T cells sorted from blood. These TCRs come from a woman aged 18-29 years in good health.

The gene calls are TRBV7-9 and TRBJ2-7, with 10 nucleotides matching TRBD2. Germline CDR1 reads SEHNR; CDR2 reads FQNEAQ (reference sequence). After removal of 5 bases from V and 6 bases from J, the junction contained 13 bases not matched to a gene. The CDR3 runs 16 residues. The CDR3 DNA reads TGTGCCAGCAGCCCGCCCCCGCTAGCGGGAGCTCTCGAGCAGTACTTC. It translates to CASSPPPLAGALEQYF.

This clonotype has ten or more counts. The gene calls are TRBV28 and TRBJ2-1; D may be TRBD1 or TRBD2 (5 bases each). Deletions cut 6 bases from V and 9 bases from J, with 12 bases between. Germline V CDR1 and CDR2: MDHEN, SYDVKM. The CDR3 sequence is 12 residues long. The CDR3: CASSWSGAEQFF. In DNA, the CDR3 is TGTGCCAGCAGCTGGTCCGGGGCTGAGCAGTTCTTC.

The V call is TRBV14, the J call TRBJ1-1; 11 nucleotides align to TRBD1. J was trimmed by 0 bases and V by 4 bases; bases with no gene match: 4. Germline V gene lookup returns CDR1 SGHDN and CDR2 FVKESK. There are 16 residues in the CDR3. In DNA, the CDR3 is TGTGCCAGCAGCCCATGGACAGGGGGCATGAACACTGAAGCTTTCTTT. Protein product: CASSPWTGGMNTEAFF.

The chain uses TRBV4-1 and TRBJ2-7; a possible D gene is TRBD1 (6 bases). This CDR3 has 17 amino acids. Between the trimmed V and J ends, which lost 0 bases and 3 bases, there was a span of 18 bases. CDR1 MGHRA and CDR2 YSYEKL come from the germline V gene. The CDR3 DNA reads TGCGCCAGCAGCCAAGAATTCCCTACAGGGTTTATCTACGAGCAGTACTTC. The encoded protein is CASSQEFPTGFIYEQYF.

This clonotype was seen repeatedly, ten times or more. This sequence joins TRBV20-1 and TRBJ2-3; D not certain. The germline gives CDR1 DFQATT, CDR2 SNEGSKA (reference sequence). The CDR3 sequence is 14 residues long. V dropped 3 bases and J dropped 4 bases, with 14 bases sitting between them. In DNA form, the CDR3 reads TGCAGTGCTAGTGAGGCGATTGACCCAGATACGCAGTATTTT. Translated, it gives CSASEAIDPDTQYF.

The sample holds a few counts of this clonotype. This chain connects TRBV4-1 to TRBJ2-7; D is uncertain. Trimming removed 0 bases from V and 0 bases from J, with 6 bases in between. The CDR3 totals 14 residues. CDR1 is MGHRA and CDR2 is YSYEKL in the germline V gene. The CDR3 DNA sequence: TGCGCCAGCAGCCAAGATGAGCCCTCCTACGAGCAGTACTTC. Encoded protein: CASSQDEPSYEQYF.

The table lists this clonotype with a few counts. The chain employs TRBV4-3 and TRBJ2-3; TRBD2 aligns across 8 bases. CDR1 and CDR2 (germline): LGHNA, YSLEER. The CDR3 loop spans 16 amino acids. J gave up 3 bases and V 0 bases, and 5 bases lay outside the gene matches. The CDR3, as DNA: TGCGCCAGCAGCCAAGATCGGCTAGCGGGTACAGATACGCAGTATTTT. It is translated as CASSQDRLAGTDTQYF.

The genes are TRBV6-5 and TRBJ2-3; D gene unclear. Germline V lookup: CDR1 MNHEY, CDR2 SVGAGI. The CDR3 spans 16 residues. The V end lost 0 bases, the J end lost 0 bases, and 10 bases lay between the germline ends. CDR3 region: CASSYSIGDSTDTQYF. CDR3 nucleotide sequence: TGTGCCAGCAGTTACTCGATTGGGGATAGCACAGATACGCAGTATTTT.

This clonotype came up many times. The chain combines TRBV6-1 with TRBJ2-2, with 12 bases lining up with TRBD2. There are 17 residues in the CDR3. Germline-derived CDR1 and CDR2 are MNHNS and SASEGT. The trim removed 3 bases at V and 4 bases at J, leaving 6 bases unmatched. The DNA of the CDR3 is TGTGCCAGCAGTGACCTAGCGGGGGGGATCCGCACCGGGGAGCTGTTTTTT. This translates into CASSDLAGGIRTGELFF.

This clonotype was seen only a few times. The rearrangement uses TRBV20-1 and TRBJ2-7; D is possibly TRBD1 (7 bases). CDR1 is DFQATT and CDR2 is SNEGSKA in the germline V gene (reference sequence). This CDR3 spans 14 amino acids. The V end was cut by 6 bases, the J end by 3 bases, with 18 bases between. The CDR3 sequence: CSAAGQVGGYEQYF. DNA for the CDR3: TGCAGTGCGGCAGGACAGGTGGGGGGCTACGAGCAGTACTTC.

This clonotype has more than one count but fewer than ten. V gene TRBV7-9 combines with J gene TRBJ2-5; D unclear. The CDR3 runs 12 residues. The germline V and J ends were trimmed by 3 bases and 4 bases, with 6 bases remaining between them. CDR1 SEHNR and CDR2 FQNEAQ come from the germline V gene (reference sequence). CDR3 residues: CASSFPPETQYF. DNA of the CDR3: TGTGCCAGCAGCTTTCCACCAGAGACCCAGTACTTC.

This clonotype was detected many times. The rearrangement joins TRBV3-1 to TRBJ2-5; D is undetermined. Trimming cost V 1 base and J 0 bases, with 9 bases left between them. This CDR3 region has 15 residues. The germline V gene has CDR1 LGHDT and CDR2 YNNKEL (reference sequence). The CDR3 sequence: CASSQVVAYQETQYF. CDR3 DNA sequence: TGTGCCAGCAGCCAAGTGGTGGCGTACCAAGAGACCCAGTACTTC.

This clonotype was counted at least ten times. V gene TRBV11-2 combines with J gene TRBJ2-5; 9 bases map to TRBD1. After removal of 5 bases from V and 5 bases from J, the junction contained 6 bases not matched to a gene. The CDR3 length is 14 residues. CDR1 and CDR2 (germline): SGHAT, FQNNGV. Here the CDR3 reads CASSTTGGDETQYF. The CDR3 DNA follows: TGTGCCAGCAGCACAACAGGGGGCGATGAGACCCAGTACTTC. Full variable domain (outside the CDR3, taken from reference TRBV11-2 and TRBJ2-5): EAGVAQSPRYKIIEKRQSVAFWCNPISGHATLYWYQQILGQGPKLLIQFQNNGVVDDSQLPKDRFSAERLKGVDSTLKIQPAKLEDSAVYLCASSTTGGDETQYFGPGTRLLVL.

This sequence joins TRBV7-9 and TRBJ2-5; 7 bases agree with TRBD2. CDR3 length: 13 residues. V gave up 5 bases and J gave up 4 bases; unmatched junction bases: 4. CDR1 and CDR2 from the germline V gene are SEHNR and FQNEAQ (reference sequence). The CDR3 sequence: CASSPPGGETQYF. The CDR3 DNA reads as TGTGCCAGCAGCCCCCCGGGGGGAGAGACCCAGTACTTC.

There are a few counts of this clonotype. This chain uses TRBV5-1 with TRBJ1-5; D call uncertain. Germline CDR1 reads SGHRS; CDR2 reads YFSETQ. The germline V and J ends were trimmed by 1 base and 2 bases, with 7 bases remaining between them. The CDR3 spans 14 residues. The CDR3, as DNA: TGCGCCAGCAGCTTGAGGGCGGGCAATCAGCCCCAGCATTTT. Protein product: CASSLRAGNQPQHF.

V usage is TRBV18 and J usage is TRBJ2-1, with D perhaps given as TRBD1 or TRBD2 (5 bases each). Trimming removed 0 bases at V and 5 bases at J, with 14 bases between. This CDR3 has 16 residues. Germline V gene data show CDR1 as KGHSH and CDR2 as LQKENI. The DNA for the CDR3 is TGTGCCAGCTCACCACCGGGACCGAGATGGGACAATGAGCAGTTCTTC. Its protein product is CASSPPGPRWDNEQFF.

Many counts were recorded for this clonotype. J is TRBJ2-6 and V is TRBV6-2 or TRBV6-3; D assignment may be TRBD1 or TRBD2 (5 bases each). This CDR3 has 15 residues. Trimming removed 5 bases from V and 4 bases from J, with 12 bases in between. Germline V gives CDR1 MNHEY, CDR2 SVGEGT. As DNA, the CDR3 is TGTGCCAGCAGTCCACTTAGGGACGGGGCCAACGTCCTGACTTTC. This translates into CASSPLRDGANVLTF.

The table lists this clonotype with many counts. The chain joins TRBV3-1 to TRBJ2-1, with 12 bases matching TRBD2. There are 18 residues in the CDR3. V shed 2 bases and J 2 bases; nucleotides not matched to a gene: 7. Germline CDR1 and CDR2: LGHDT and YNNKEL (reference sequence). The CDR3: CASSQLLAGGLPYNEQFF. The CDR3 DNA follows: TGTGCCAGCAGCCAATTACTAGCGGGGGGTCTACCCTACAATGAGCAGTTCTTC.

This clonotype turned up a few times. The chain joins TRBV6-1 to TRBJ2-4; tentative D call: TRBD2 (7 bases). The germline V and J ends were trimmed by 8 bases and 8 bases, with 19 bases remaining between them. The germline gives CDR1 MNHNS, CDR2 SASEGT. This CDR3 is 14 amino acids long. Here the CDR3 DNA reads TGTGCCAGCGCCTACGGCGGGGGCGGTTACATTCAGTACTTC. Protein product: CASAYGGGGYIQYF.

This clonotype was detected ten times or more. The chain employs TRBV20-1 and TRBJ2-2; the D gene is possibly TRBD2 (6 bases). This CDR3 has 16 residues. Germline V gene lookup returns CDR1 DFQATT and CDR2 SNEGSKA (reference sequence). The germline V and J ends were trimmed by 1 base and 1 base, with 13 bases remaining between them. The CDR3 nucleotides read TGCAGTGCTAGAGGGCCGGGACTCGTGAACACCGGGGAGCTGTTTTTT. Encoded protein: CSARGPGLVNTGELFF.

CDR3 DNA sequence: TGTGCCAGCAGTTTATTTAGCCGGGGGGACGAGCAGTACTTC. This sequence encodes CASSLFSRGDEQYF. The chain combines TRBV27 with TRBJ2-7; 7 bases align to TRBD2. Germline V gene data show CDR1 as MNHEY and CDR2 as SMNVEV (reference sequence). The J segment lost 5 bases and the V segment lost 1 base, leaving 5 bases of the junction unmatched. This CDR3 comprises 14 residues.

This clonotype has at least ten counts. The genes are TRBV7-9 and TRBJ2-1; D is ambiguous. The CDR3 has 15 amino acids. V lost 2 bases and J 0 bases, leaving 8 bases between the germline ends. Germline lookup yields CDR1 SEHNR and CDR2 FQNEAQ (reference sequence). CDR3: CASSLQNHSYNEQFF. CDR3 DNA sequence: TGTGCCAGCAGCTTACAAAATCACTCCTACAATGAGCAGTTCTTC.

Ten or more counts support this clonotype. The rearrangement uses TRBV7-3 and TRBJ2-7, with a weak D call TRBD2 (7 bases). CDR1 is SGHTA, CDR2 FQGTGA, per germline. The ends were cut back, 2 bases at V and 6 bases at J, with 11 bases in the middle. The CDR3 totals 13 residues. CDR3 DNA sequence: TGTGCCAGCAGCTTAGGCGGGGGCAGCGAGCAGTACTTC. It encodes CASSLGGGSEQYF.

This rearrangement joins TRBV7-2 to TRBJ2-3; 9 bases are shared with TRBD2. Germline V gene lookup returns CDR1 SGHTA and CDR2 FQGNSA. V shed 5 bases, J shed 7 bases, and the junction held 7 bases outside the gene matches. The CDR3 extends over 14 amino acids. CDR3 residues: CASSQGLARYTQYF. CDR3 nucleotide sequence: TGTGCCAGCAGCCAGGGACTAGCTCGGTATACGCAGTATTTT.

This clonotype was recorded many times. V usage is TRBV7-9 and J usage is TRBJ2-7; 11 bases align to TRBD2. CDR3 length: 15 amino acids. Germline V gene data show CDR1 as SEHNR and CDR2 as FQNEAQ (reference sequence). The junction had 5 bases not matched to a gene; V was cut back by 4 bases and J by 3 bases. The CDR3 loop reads CASSSGLAGLYEQYF. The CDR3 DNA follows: TGTGCCAGCAGCTCTGGACTAGCGGGCCTCTACGAGCAGTACTTC.

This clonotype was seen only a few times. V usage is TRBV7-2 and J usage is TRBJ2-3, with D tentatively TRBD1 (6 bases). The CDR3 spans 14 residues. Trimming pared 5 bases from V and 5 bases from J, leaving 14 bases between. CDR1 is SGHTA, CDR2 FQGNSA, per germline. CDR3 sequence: CASSKDRTEDTQYF. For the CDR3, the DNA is TGTGCCAGCAGCAAAGACAGGACCGAAGATACGCAGTATTTT.

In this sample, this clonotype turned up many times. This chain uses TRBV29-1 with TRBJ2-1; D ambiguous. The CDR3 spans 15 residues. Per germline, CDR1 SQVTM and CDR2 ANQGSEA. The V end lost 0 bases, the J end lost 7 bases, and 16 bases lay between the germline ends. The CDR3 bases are TGCAGCGTTGAAGAGGGTAGCAGTGTTGGAAATGAGCAGTTCTTC. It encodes CSVEEGSSVGNEQFF.

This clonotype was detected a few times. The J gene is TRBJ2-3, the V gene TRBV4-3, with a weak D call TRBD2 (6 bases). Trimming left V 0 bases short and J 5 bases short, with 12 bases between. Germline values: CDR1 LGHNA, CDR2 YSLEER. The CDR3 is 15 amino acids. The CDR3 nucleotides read TGCGCCAGCAGCCAAGAAAGGCTGGGACTAGATACGCAGTATTTT. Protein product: CASSQERLGLDTQYF.

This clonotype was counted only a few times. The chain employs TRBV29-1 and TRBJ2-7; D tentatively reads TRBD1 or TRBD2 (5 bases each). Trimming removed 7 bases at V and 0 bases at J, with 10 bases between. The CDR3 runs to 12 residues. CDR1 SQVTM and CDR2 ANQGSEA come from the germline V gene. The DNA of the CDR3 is TGCAGCGGGGTTGGGGGCTCCTACGAGCAGTACTTC. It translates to CSGVGGSYEQYF.

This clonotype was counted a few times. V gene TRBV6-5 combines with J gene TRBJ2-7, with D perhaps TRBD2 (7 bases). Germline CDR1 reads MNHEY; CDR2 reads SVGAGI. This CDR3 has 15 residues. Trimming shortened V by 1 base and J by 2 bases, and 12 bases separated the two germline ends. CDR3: CASSYYKGGTYEQYF. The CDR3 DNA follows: TGTGCCAGCAGTTACTACAAGGGGGGGACCTACGAGCAGTACTTC.

The CDR3 reads CASSLVGKTAYNEQFF. The CDR3 DNA reads as TGTGCCAGCAGCTTAGTCGGAAAAACGGCCTACAATGAGCAGTTCTTC. The rearrangement joins TRBV11-2 to TRBJ2-1, with no clear D. The V end was cut by 1 base, the J end by 2 bases, with 12 bases between. The CDR3 totals 16 residues. CDR1 is SGHAT, CDR2 FQNNGV, per germline.

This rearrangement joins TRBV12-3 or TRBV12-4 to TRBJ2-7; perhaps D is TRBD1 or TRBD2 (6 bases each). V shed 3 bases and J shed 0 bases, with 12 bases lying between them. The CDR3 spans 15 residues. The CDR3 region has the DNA TGTGCCAGCAGTTTGGGGGGCGCCGGCTCCTACGAGCAGTACTTC. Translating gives CASSLGGAGSYEQYF.